This record concerns one TCR beta chain sequence. Thawed, overnight-rested PBMC were stained with GMM-loaded CD1B tetramer, viability dye and anti-CD3, then sorted. CD1B tetramers were loaded with Rhodococcus equi-derived C32 glucose monomycolate. PBMC for tetramer sorting were first depleted of CD14-expressing monocytes. Each donor contributed 80,000 to 100,000 sorted tetramer-negative cells. This specimen comes from a study of T cells in tuberculosis. Study-wide results and caveats: T cells binding CD1B-GMM tetramer weakly possibly escaped the sort.

V gave up 4 bases and J gave up 4 bases, with 18 bases separating them. CDR1 and CDR2 from the germline V gene are SGHNT and YYREEE (reference sequence). CDR3 length: 15 amino acids. TCR-alpha and TCR-beta chains were sequenced unpaired. Measured with immunoSEQ multiplex PCR; TCRdb has only the in-frame clones, and not every one. The sample lists about 58,000 clones; 70% to 90% were seen once. This clonotype originated in an adult woman with latent tuberculosis. Sequencing was carried out using CD1b-GMM tetramer-negative cells sorted from PBMCs. The chain carries TRBV5-4 and TRBJ2-7; D is perhaps TRBD2 (5 bases). The CDR3, as DNA: TGTGCCAGCAGCACCCCGGGGAAGGCTGTTTACGAGCAGTACTTC. Translation: CASSTPGKAVYEQYF.